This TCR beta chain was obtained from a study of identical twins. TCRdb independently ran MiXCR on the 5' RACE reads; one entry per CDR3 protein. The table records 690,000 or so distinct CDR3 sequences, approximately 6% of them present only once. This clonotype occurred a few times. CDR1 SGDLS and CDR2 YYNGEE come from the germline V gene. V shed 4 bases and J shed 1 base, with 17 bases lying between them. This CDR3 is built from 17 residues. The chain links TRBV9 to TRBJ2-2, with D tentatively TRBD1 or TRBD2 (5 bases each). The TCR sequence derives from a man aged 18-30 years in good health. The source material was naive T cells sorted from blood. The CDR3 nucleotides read TGTGCCAGCAGCCTGGGACGGTCTGGTCTGAACACCGGGGAGCTGTTTTTT. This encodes CASSLGRSGLNTGELFF.